One and the same sample provided the 10 T cell receptor beta chains below, sequenced in a study of blood T cell repertoires in COVID-19. Sequencing was performed with immunoSEQ multiplex PCR; in TCRdb, only in-frame clones are kept and a portion is missing. The sample has around 150,000 clones, just under 90% seen once. The sample comprised peripheral blood. These receptor sequences come from a woman between 70 and 85 years old with COVID-19, enrolled during active disease.

The V call is TRBV20-1, the J call TRBJ1-2; TRBD1 might be the D (6 bases). This CDR3 is built from 14 residues. V lost 3 bases and J lost 6, with 17 bases in between. The germline V gene has CDR1 DFQATT and CDR2 SNEGSKA (reference sequence). This CDR3 reads CSASNPDRYDGYTF. The CDR3 DNA is TGCAGTGCTAGTAACCCCGACAGGTATGATGGCTACACCTTC.

The V call is TRBV7-9, the J call TRBJ1-6; the D gene is possibly TRBD1 (5 bases). The V end lost 4 bases, the J end lost 9 bases, and 19 bases lay between the germline ends. The CDR3 is 16 residues long. Germline CDR1 SEHNR, CDR2 FQNEAQ (reference sequence). The CDR3 reads CASSSAWRGRTSPLHF. The CDR3, as DNA: TGTGCCAGCAGCTCCGCTTGGCGGGGGAGGACTTCACCCCTCCACTTT. The whole variable domain, remainder taken from reference TRBV7-9 and TRBJ1-6, is DTGVSQNPRHKITKRGQNVTFRCDPISEHNRLYWYRQTLGQGPEFLTYFQNEAQLEKSRLLSDRFSAERPKGSFSTLEIQRTEQGDSAMYLCASSSAWRGRTSPLHFGNGTRLTVT.

The rearrangement joins TRBV11-2 to TRBJ1-2, with TRBD1 identical over 8 bases. Per the germline V gene, CDR1 is SGHAT and CDR2 is FQNNGV. The CDR3 contains 14 residues. After removal of 1 base from V and 4 bases from J, the junction contained 2 bases not matched to a gene. CDR3 sequence (DNA): TGTGCCAGCAGCTTAGGACAGGGGAGCTATGGCTACACCTTC. Translation: CASSLGQGSYGYTF.

The V gene is TRBV7-3, the J gene TRBJ2-3, with 9 bases lining up with TRBD1. Germline assignment: CDR1 SGHTA and CDR2 FQGTGA. Losses at the gene ends were 5 bases for V and 4 bases for J; bases not matched to a gene: 10. This CDR3 spans 16 amino acids. The chain's CDR3 is CASSRGQGNSADTQYF. As DNA, the CDR3 is TGTGCCAGCAGCCGCGGACAGGGGAATAGCGCAGATACGCAGTATTTT. The entire variable domain, with the rest obtained from reference TRBV7-3 and TRBJ2-3, is as follows: GAGVSQTPSNKVTEKGKYVELRCDPISGHTALYWYRQSLGQGPEFLIYFQGTGAADDSGLPNDRFFAVRPEGSVSTLKIQRTERGDSAVYLCASSRGQGNSADTQYFGPGTRLTVL.

This clone was seen just once. The chain's CDR3 is CASRSGGGGAPETQYF. As DNA, the CDR3 is TGTGCCAGCAGGTCCGGTGGCGGGGGGGCACCGGAGACCCAGTACTTC. This rearrangement joins TRBV7-6 to TRBJ2-5, with TRBD2 matching 9 bases. The CDR3 is made up of 16 amino acids. Unmatched junction bases numbered 13, after V lost 6 bases and J lost 5 bases. Per germline, CDR1 SGHVS and CDR2 FNYEAQ.

The chain's CDR3 is CASSPPGGVYNEQFF. As DNA, the CDR3 is TGTGCCAGCTCACCACCGGGGGGAGTCTACAATGAGCAGTTCTTC. V and J are TRBV18 and TRBJ2-1, with TRBD2 as a possible D gene (6 bases). CDR1 and CDR2 (germline): KGHSH, LQKENI. The length of the CDR3 is 15 residues. Trimming removed 0 bases at V and 3 bases at J, with 9 bases between.

This sequence joins TRBV4-1 and TRBJ1-2, with 7 bases fitting TRBD1. This CDR3 comprises 14 residues. The V gene end was trimmed by 4 bases and the J gene end by 5 bases; junction bases not matched to a gene: 7. CDR1 and CDR2 (germline): MGHRA, YSYEKL. CDR3 sequence (DNA): TGCGCCAGCAGCCGAGTGGGACAGAGGTATGGCTACACCTTC. Protein product: CASSRVGQRYGYTF.

This sequence joins TRBV7-8 and TRBJ1-5; D not resolved. The germline V gene encodes CDR1 SGHVS and CDR2 FQNEAQ. The CDR3 loop spans 14 amino acids. The V end lost 1 base, the J end lost 4 bases, and 8 bases lay between the germline ends. CDR3 in DNA: TGTGCCAGCAGCTTAGAGGGAGGGAATCAGCCCCAGCATTTT. Protein: CASSLEGGNQPQHF.

V and J are TRBV4-1 and TRBJ2-3; 13 bases agree with TRBD2. This CDR3 comprises 17 residues. Germline values: CDR1 MGHRA, CDR2 YSYEKL. V trimming: 2 bases; J trimming: 2 bases; junction bases outside the gene matches: 4. As DNA, the CDR3 is TGCGCCAGCAGCCAAACTAGCGGGGGGGTATTCACAGATACGCAGTATTTT. Its protein product is CASSQTSGGVFTDTQYF.

This rearrangement joins TRBV4-1 to TRBJ1-2; 7 nucleotides line up with TRBD1. The CDR3 runs 15 residues. V lost 1 base, J lost 0 bases, and 2 bases stayed unmatched. Germline V gene lookup returns CDR1 MGHRA and CDR2 YSYEKL. The CDR3 DNA sequence: TGCGCCAGCAGCCAAGGGACAGGAGCTAACTATGGCTACACCTTC. Protein product: CASSQGTGANYGYTF.